This T cell receptor (beta chain) was documented in a study of technical replicates of blood from a few donors. Some clones are missing from TCRdb's copy, which holds only in-frame ones; the method was immunoSEQ multiplex PCR. The sample records 55,000 to 80,000 clones, 92% being singletons. V was trimmed by 7 bases and J by 0 bases, leaving 15 bases between them. Germline CDR1 and CDR2: SEHNR and FQNEAQ (reference sequence). The length of the CDR3 is 15 residues. The chain carries TRBV7-9 and TRBJ1-1; D not resolved. The specimen sequenced was T cells isolated from PBMCs. The receptor was isolated from a human donor in good health. The CDR3 loop reads CASTLEARLNTEAFF. The CDR3 DNA is TGTGCCAGCACCCTAGAGGCGCGGCTGAACACTGAAGCTTTCTTT.